One sample yielded the 10 T cell receptor beta chains listed below, sequenced in a study of shared T cell receptors in the human thymus (dated by TCRdb to the early 2020s). The method behind the library was the immunoSEQ multiplex PCR assay. The source is immuneACCESS, and TCRdb retained only in-frame sequences with V and J called. Part of the clones is not carried over; for the studies checked, unresolved V genes explain less than half of this, and the remainder is unexplained. Recorded for this sample are some 720,000 clones; around 87% of them occurred a single time. Of the sample, over 0.008% falls within the top ten clones. This same sample was also taken into another study, of human thymus T cells.

Sequencing was carried out using thymocytes. The source of these receptors is a boy younger than two with a congenital heart defect. Donor details come from another sample of the same person, matched by shared clones.

V and J are TRBV11-1 and TRBJ2-1; unclear D gene. The CDR3 extends over 15 amino acids. The V end was cut by 7 bases, the J end by 3 bases, with 16 bases between. The germline CDR1 and CDR2 sequences are SGHAT and FQDESV (reference sequence). CDR3 amino acids: CASTPLTGLYNEQFF. In DNA, the CDR3 is TGTGCCAGCACTCCCCTCACTGGGCTCTACAATGAGCAGTTCTTC.

The V gene is TRBV27, the J gene TRBJ1-5; D not resolved. This CDR3 comprises 13 residues. V lost 5 bases, J lost 0 bases, and 5 bases lay in between. Germline V gene sequence: CDR1 MNHEY, CDR2 SMNVEV (reference sequence). CDR3: CASSPVSNQPQHF. DNA for the CDR3: TGTGCCAGCAGTCCGGTTAGCAATCAGCCCCAGCATTTT.

The rearrangement uses TRBV7-9 and TRBJ2-2, with D possibly TRBD2 on 6 matching bases. In germline, CDR1 is SEHNR, CDR2 FQNEAQ (reference sequence). Deletions cut 5 bases from V and 1 base from J, with 14 bases between. The CDR3 has 16 amino acids. The CDR3 loop reads CASSPGNSGNTGELFF. The CDR3 bases are TGTGCCAGCAGCCCCGGAAATAGCGGGAACACCGGGGAGCTGTTTTTT.

This clone has a handful of counts. The rearrangement links TRBV19 to TRBJ1-2, with 8 bases fitting TRBD1. In germline, CDR1 is LNHDA, CDR2 SQIVND (reference sequence). V gave up 9 bases and J gave up 4 bases; unmatched junction bases: 4. This CDR3 is built from 12 residues. CDR3 loop: CASRTGTYGYTF. CDR3 in DNA: TGTGCCAGCCGGACAGGGACCTATGGCTACACCTTC.

V is TRBV5-1 and J is TRBJ2-6; D gene ambiguous. Trimming pared 4 bases from V and 0 bases from J, leaving 8 bases between. CDR1 and CDR2 (germline): SGHRS, YFSETQ. The CDR3 loop spans 15 amino acids. In DNA, the CDR3 is TGCGCCAGCAGCCACCAGGACTCTGGGGCCAACGTCCTGACTTTC. Translated: CASSHQDSGANVLTF.

The chain has TRBV27 and TRBJ2-7; D unclear. The CDR3 covers 14 residues. The germline V gene has CDR1 MNHEY and CDR2 SMNVEV (reference sequence). The V end was cut by 2 bases, the J end by 3 bases, with 11 bases between. CDR3: CASSLNRSGYEQYF. In nucleotides, the CDR3 is TGTGCCAGCAGTTTAAATAGATCCGGCTACGAGCAGTACTTC.

The rearrangement uses TRBV6-1 and TRBJ1-2; 7 bases match TRBD1. Losses at the gene ends were 3 bases for V and 2 bases for J; bases not matched to a gene: 6. This CDR3 region has 15 residues. Germline assignment: CDR1 MNHNS and CDR2 SASEGT. CDR3 amino acids: CASSESTGNNYGYTF. CDR3 sequence (DNA): TGTGCCAGCAGTGAGTCGACAGGGAACAACTATGGCTACACCTTC.

The chain combines TRBV15 with TRBJ2-6, with 9 positions matching TRBD2. Germline CDR1 is LNHNV and CDR2 is YYDKDF (reference sequence). V lost 0 bases to trimming and J lost 1 base; unmatched junction nucleotides: 10. This CDR3 is 20 amino acids long. CDR3 bases: TGTGCCACCAGCAGAGATCTGCTAGCGGGATTTTGGTCTGGGGCCAACGTCCTGACTTTC. Encoded protein: CATSRDLLAGFWSGANVLTF.

CDR3 region: CASSPGPLTESTDTQYF. The CDR3, as DNA: TGTGCCAGCTCACCGGGTCCTCTTACAGAATCCACAGATACGCAGTATTTT. The gene calls are TRBV18 and TRBJ2-3; D unclear. V dropped 3 bases and J dropped 2 bases, with 18 bases sitting between them. In germline, CDR1 is KGHSH, CDR2 LQKENI. This CDR3 has 17 amino acids. Full variable domain (remainder filled in from reference TRBV18 and TRBJ2-3): NAGVMQNPRHLVRRRGQEARLRCSPMKGHSHVYWYRQLPEEGLKFMVYLQKENIIDESGMPKERFSAEFPKEGPSILRIQQVVRGDSAAYFCASSPGPLTESTDTQYFGPGTRLTVL.

The chain is built from TRBV7-6 and TRBJ2-1; D is perhaps TRBD1 (6 bases). V lost 0 bases and J lost 2, with 17 bases in between. This CDR3 contains 18 residues. Germline values: CDR1 SGHVS, CDR2 FNYEAQ. The CDR3 DNA reads TGTGCCAGCAGCTTAGCGCCCCCAGGGGAAGGGGCCTACAATGAGCAGTTCTTC. Translating gives CASSLAPPGEGAYNEQFF.